The next 28 T cell receptor beta chains were all read from a single sample in a study of cytomegalovirus exposure and HLA in healthy donors. Researchers ran the PCR with 60 Vbeta and 13 Jbeta primers. The method was immunoSEQ multiplex PCR; TCRdb's version includes in-frame clones alone and lacks a portion of them. The table lists tens of thousands of clones, around 70% of them singletons. The sample comprised PBMCs. These receptors were obtained from a woman in her forties or fifties in good health and CMV-seropositive.

The V and J genes are TRBV30 and TRBJ1-2; 7 nucleotides line up with TRBD1. J was trimmed by 7 bases and V by 6 bases; bases with no gene match: 5. The CDR3 has 11 amino acids. Germline assignment: CDR1 GTSNPN and CDR2 SVGIG (reference sequence). The CDR3 nucleotides are TGTGCCTGCCTCGGGACAGCTGGCTACACCTTC. Translation: CACLGTAGYTF.

The chain employs TRBV19 and TRBJ2-2, with 8 bases identical to TRBD1. Trimming at V came to 0 bases and at J to 5 bases, leaving 2 bases not matched to a gene. There are 15 residues in the CDR3. Germline lookup yields CDR1 LNHDA and CDR2 SQIVND (reference sequence). This CDR3 is CASSIETGATGELFF. In nucleotides, the CDR3 is TGTGCCAGTAGTATAGAGACAGGGGCGACCGGGGAGCTGTTTTTT.

This clone was detected a few times. This rearrangement joins TRBV15 to TRBJ2-7; TRBD2 is a possible D gene (6 bases). The germline V and J ends were trimmed by 5 bases and 6 bases, with 14 bases remaining between them. The CDR3 is 13 residues long. CDR1 is LNHNV, CDR2 YYDKDF, per germline (reference sequence). The CDR3 spells CATSPRLGGEQYF. In nucleotides, the CDR3 is TGTGCCACCAGCCCCCGACTAGGTGGCGAGCAGTACTTC.

This clone was found a few times. A far more abundant clone sits one base away, making this likely a read error. V gene TRBV7-2 combines with J gene TRBJ2-7; 9 bases agree with TRBD2. The V gene's germline CDR1 is SGHTA and CDR2 FQGNSA. The CDR3 is made up of 16 amino acids. CDR3 in DNA: TGTTCCAGCAGCTTAGAGGGTAGCGGGAGAATCTACGAGCAGTACTTC. Translating gives CSSSLEGSGRIYEQYF.

V usage is TRBV11-1 and J usage is TRBJ2-3; 10 bases agree with TRBD2. V shed 2 bases and J 3 bases; nucleotides not matched to a gene: 2. The CDR3 length is 15 residues. Germline V lookup: CDR1 SGHAT, CDR2 FQDESV (reference sequence). CDR3 sequence: CASSLSGGATDTQYF. The CDR3 region has the DNA TGTGCCAGCAGCTTAAGCGGGGGGGCGACAGATACGCAGTATTTT.

The chain is built from TRBV19 and TRBJ2-5, with 9 bases lining up with TRBD1. This CDR3 spans 15 amino acids. Germline CDR1 LNHDA, CDR2 SQIVND (reference sequence). V shed 3 bases and J 2 bases; nucleotides not matched to a gene: 4. CDR3 region: CASSMGQGPQETQYF. The CDR3 region has the DNA TGTGCCAGTAGTATGGGACAGGGTCCTCAAGAGACCCAGTACTTC.

This chain connects TRBV13 to TRBJ2-5, with D perhaps matching TRBD2 (5 bases). V lost 6 bases, J lost 1 base, and 6 bases lay in between. CDR1 and CDR2 (germline): PRHDT, FYEKMQ (reference sequence). This CDR3 has 12 residues. CDR3: CASSRGQETQYF. In DNA form, the CDR3 reads TGTGCCAGCAGTCGGGGCCAAGAGACCCAGTACTTC. The full variable domain, its missing parts supplied by reference TRBV13 and TRBJ2-5, is AAGVIQSPRHLIKEKRETATLKCYPIPRHDTVYWYQQGPGQDPQFLISFYEKMQSDKGSIPDRFSAQQFSDYHSELNMSSLELGDSALYFCASSRGQETQYFGPGTRLLVL.

The V call is TRBV9, the J call TRBJ2-1, with 11 positions matching TRBD2. V shed 2 bases and J 7 bases; nucleotides not matched to a gene: 5. From germline, CDR1 is SGDLS and CDR2 YYNGEE. The CDR3 is 15 amino acids. CDR3 sequence reads: CASSVSGGAGNEQFF. CDR3 coding DNA: TGTGCCAGCAGCGTTAGCGGGGGGGCTGGGAATGAGCAGTTCTTC.

The CDR3 loop reads CASSSPSPSYNEQFF. The CDR3 nucleotides are TGTGCCAGCAGTTCCCCCTCCCCCTCCTACAATGAGCAGTTCTTC. The chain is built from TRBV28 and TRBJ2-1; D is ambiguous. Germline CDR1 MDHEN, CDR2 SYDVKM. The CDR3 consists of 15 residues. V was pared by 4 bases and J by 0 bases, with 10 bases between.

The chain has TRBV28 and TRBJ1-4; D is possibly TRBD1 (5 bases). This CDR3 has 14 residues. CDR1 is MDHEN, CDR2 SYDVKM, per germline. The V and J ends lost 4 bases and 1 base respectively, with 7 bases between them. The CDR3 region is CASSYRLTNEKLFF. CDR3 in DNA: TGTGCCAGCAGTTACAGGTTAACTAATGAAAAACTGTTTTTT.

V gene TRBV4-2 combines with J gene TRBJ1-2, with D perhaps TRBD1 (6 bases). The germline CDR1 and CDR2 sequences are LGHNA and YNFKEQ. The CDR3 has 17 amino acids. V was shortened by 0 bases and J by 0 bases, with 14 bases between the two germline ends. The CDR3 sequence: CASSQEIGQLANYGYTF. The CDR3 DNA follows: TGTGCCAGCAGCCAAGAAATCGGACAGTTAGCTAACTATGGCTACACCTTC.

This chain links TRBV6-6 with TRBJ2-3, with D possibly being TRBD1 (6 bases). Per the germline V gene, CDR1 is MNHNY and CDR2 is SVGAGI (reference sequence). The V end lost 6 bases, the J end lost 2 bases, and 12 bases lay between the germline ends. This CDR3 contains 14 residues. CDR3 nucleotide sequence: TGTGCCAGCAGACCCCAGGGGATCACAGATACGCAGTATTTT. Translating it yields CASRPQGITDTQYF.

This clone was found once. This sequence joins TRBV4-2 and TRBJ2-4; a possible D gene is TRBD2 (5 bases). Germline CDR1 LGHNA, CDR2 YNFKEQ. Trimming pared 1 base from V and 15 bases from J, leaving 16 bases between. The CDR3 has 13 residues. CDR3 sequence (DNA): TGTGCCAGCAGCCAAGCCCCGTCTGTCGAGGGGTACTTC. Residues: CASSQAPSVEGYF.

The gene calls are TRBV14 and TRBJ1-2; D unclear. The germline V gene has CDR1 SGHDN and CDR2 FVKESK. This CDR3 has 12 residues. V lost 1 base and J 7 bases, leaving 7 bases between the germline ends. For the CDR3, the DNA is TGTGCCAGCAGCCAAGGGGAGATTGGCTACACCTTC. It encodes CASSQGEIGYTF.

The gene calls are TRBV27 and TRBJ1-6; the match to TRBD1 covers 7 bases. The CDR3 is 15 amino acids. The germline V gene has CDR1 MNHEY and CDR2 SMNVEV (reference sequence). The V gene end was trimmed by 5 bases and the J gene end by 7 bases; junction bases not matched to a gene: 8. The CDR3, as DNA: TGTGCCAGCAGTGTGACAGGGCTTGGGAATTCACCCCTCCACTTT. Translating it yields CASSVTGLGNSPLHF.

This clone has more than one count but fewer than ten. The chain recombines TRBV30 with TRBJ2-1, with 7 bases that match TRBD2. J lost 4 bases, V lost 5 bases, and 11 bases had no gene match. Per the germline V gene, CDR1 is GTSNPN and CDR2 is SVGIG (reference sequence). CDR3 size: 15 residues. Written as DNA, the CDR3 is TGTGCCTGGGGCCCAGGCAGCGGGGATTACAATGAGCAGTTCTTC. It encodes CAWGPGSGDYNEQFF.

The V gene is TRBV5-4, the J gene TRBJ2-3; TRBD2 matches at 9 bases. Germline CDR1 SGHNT, CDR2 YYREEE (reference sequence). The CDR3 covers 15 residues. V was pared by 0 bases and J by 3 bases, with 2 bases of the junction left unmatched. In DNA form, the CDR3 reads TGTGCCAGCAGCTTGGGGGCGGGGGGGACAGATACGCAGTATTTT. Amino acids: CASSLGAGGTDTQYF.

The chain employs TRBV7-2 and TRBJ2-2; tentatively, D is TRBD1 (5 bases). Germline assignment: CDR1 SGHTA and CDR2 FQGNSA. This CDR3 has 15 amino acids. The ends were cut back, 2 bases at V and 4 bases at J, with 11 bases in the middle. CDR3 in amino acids: CASSLIGHTTGELFF. The CDR3 nucleotides are TGTGCCAGCAGCTTAATCGGACATACCACCGGGGAGCTGTTTTTT.

The chain employs TRBV4-3 and TRBJ2-1, with 9 bases fitting TRBD2. The V segment lost 4 bases and the J segment 0 bases; nucleotides outside the gene matches: 19. The CDR3 covers 21 residues. Germline loops: CDR1 LGHNA, CDR2 YSLEER. The CDR3 sequence: CASSPRGVILAGASSYNEQFF. CDR3 sequence (DNA): TGCGCCAGCAGCCCCCGAGGGGTAATACTAGCGGGTGCCAGCTCCTACAATGAGCAGTTCTTC.

This clone appeared a few times. The rearrangement joins TRBV18 to TRBJ2-3; TRBD2 agrees at 12 bases. CDR1 and CDR2 (germline): KGHSH, LQKENI. This CDR3 region has 15 residues. J was trimmed by 5 bases and V by 4 bases; bases with no gene match: 4. CDR3 DNA sequence: TGTGCCAGCTCACGACCGGGACTAGCGGGAGATACGCAGTATTTT. Its protein is CASSRPGLAGDTQYF.

The V gene is TRBV11-2, the J gene TRBJ2-3; D gene ambiguous. The germline V and J ends were trimmed by 3 bases and 1 base, with 11 bases remaining between them. Germline loops: CDR1 SGHAT, CDR2 FQNNGV. This CDR3 is built from 15 residues. The CDR3 coding sequence is TGTGCCAGCAGCTTTCTACTTATTGGCACAGATACGCAGTATTTT. Protein: CASSFLLIGTDTQYF.

This chain joins TRBV5-6 and TRBJ1-5; a weak D match, TRBD1 (6 bases). V was clipped by 4 bases and J by 3 bases, with 14 bases between them. Germline lookup yields CDR1 SGHDT and CDR2 YYEEEE. The CDR3 covers 15 residues. CDR3 residues: CASSARQVSNQPQHF. CDR3 sequence (DNA): TGTGCCAGCAGCGCAAGACAGGTGTCCAATCAGCCCCAGCATTTT.

The gene calls are TRBV27 and TRBJ2-5; a weak D match, TRBD1 (6 bases). The ends were cut back, 7 bases at V and 7 bases at J, with 19 bases in the middle. Germline CDR1 is MNHEY and CDR2 is SMNVEV (reference sequence). CDR3 size: 14 residues. The CDR3 nucleotides read TGTGCCAGCACCCATGGGACAAATAAAGGGACCCAGTACTTC. Amino acid sequence: CASTHGTNKGTQYF.

The sample holds one count of this clone. The J gene is TRBJ2-2, the V gene TRBV11-3; 9 bases line up with TRBD2. V trimming: 6 bases; J trimming: 0 bases; junction bases outside the gene matches: 14. This CDR3 spans 19 amino acids. Germline lookup yields CDR1 SGHNT and CDR2 YENEEA. CDR3: CASSLNPLLAGANTGELFF. DNA of the CDR3: TGTGCCAGCAGTCTGAACCCCCTACTAGCGGGTGCGAACACCGGGGAGCTGTTTTTT.

DNA of the CDR3: TGTGCTAGTGGTTTCCTATATAGCAATCAGCCCCAGCATTTT. Encoded protein: CASGFLYSNQPQHF. The chain joins TRBV12-5 to TRBJ1-5, with no clear D. The V end lost 3 bases, the J end lost 0 bases, and 6 bases lay between the germline ends. Germline CDR1 LGHNT, CDR2 FRNRAP. There are 14 residues in the CDR3. The variable domain in full, completed from reference TRBV12-5 and TRBJ1-5, reads DARVTQTPRHKVTEMGQEVTMRCQPILGHNTVFWYRQTMMQGLELLAYFRNRAPLDDSGMPKDRFSAEMPDATLATLKIQPSEPRDSAVYFCASGFLYSNQPQHFGDGTRLSIL.

V and J are TRBV19 and TRBJ1-5; D may be TRBD1 (5 bases). CDR1 LNHDA and CDR2 SQIVND come from the germline V gene (reference sequence). With 7 bases removed from V and 0 bases from J, the gap between germline ends came to 16 bases. CDR3 length: 16 residues. CDR3 residues: CASTYQATASNQPQHF. For the CDR3, the DNA is TGTGCCAGTACCTACCAGGCGACAGCTAGCAATCAGCCCCAGCATTTT.

The J gene is TRBJ2-7, the V gene TRBV11-3, with TRBD1 identical over 8 bases. The germline V gene has CDR1 SGHNT and CDR2 YENEEA. The CDR3 length is 16 residues. With 1 base clipped from V and 2 bases from J, the junction kept 7 bases outside the gene matches. CDR3 bases: TGTGCCAGCAGCTTAGTCCCCCGGGACAGGACCTACGAGCAGTACTTC. As protein: CASSLVPRDRTYEQYF.

The CDR3 protein is CASYQGGPQPQHF. The CDR3 DNA sequence: TGTGCCAGTTACCAGGGAGGGCCTCAGCCCCAGCATTTT. The chain employs TRBV6-6 and TRBJ1-5, with a weak D call TRBD1 (5 bases). CDR3 size: 13 residues. Germline-derived CDR1 and CDR2 are MNHNY and SVGAGI (reference sequence). V shed 9 bases and J shed 6 bases, with 15 bases lying between them.